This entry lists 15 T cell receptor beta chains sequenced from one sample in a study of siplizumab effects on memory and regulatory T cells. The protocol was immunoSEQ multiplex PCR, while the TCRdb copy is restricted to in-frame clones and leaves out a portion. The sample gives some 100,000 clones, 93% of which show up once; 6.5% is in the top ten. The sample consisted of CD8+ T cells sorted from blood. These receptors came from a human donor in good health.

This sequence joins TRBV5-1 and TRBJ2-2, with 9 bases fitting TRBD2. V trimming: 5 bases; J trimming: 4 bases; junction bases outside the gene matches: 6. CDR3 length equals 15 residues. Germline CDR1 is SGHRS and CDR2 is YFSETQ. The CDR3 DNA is TGCGCCAGCAGGCCCCAGGGACTAGCCACCGGGGAGCTGTTTTTT. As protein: CASRPQGLATGELFF.

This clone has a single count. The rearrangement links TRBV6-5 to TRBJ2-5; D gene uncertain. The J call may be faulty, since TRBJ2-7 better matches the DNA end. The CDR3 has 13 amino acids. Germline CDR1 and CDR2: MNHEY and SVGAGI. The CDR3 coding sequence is TGTGCCAGCAGTTATTCTAAGTCCTACGAGCAGTACTTC. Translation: CASSYSKSYEQYF.

The CDR3, as DNA: TGTGCCAGCAGCTTGGGGCAGGGGTTGCTTACTGAAGCTTTCTTT. As protein: CASSLGQGLLTEAFF. The chain links TRBV5-8 to TRBJ1-1; D is perhaps TRBD1 (6 bases). V was shortened by 0 bases and J by 5 bases, with 14 bases between the two germline ends. Germline V lookup: CDR1 SGHTS, CDR2 YDEGEE. The CDR3 has 15 residues.

The CDR3 DNA follows: TGTGCCAGCAGCTCTGCGGGGAACCCTAATTCACCCCTCCACTTT. This gives the protein CASSSAGNPNSPLHF. The chain carries TRBV11-3 and TRBJ1-6; D is ambiguous. CDR1 SGHNT and CDR2 YENEEA come from the germline V gene. CDR3 length equals 15 residues. Trimming pared 4 bases from V and 6 bases from J, leaving 13 bases between.

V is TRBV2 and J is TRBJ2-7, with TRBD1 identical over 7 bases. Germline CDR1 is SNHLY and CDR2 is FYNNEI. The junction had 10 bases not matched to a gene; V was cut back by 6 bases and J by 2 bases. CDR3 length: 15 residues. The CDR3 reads CASRVGTASAYEQYF. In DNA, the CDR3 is TGTGCCAGCAGGGTGGGGACAGCTTCCGCCTACGAGCAGTACTTC.

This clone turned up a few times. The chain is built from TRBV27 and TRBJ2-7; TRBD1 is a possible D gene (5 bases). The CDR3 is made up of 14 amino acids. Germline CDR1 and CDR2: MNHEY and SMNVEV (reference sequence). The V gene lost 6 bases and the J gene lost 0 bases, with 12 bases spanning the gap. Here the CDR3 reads CASSSGPYSYEQYF. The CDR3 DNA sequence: TGTGCCAGCAGCTCAGGGCCCTACTCCTACGAGCAGTACTTC.

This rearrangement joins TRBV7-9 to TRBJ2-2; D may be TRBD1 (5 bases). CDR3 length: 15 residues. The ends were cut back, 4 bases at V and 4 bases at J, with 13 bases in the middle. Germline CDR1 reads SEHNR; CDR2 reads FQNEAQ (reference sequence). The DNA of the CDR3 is TGTGCCAGCAGCTCCCGCGTGGGGCCCACCGGGGAGCTGTTTTTT. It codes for CASSSRVGPTGELFF.

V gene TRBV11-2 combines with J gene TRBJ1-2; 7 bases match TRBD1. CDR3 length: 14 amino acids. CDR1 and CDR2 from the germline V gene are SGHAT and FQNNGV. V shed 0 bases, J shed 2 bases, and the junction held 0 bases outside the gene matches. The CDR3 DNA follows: TGTGCCAGCAGCTTAGAACAGGGGAACTATGGCTACACCTTC. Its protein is CASSLEQGNYGYTF.

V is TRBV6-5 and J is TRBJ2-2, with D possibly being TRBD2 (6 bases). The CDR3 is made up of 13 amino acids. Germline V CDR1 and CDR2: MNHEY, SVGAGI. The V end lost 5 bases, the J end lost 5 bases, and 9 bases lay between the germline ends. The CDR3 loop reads CASSTGSTGELFF. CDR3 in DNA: TGTGCCAGCAGTACCGGGAGTACCGGGGAGCTGTTTTTT.

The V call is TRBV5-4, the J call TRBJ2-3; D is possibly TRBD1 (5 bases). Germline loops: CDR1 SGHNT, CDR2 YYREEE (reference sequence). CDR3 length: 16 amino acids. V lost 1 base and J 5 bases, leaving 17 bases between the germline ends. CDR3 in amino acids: CASSLRLQGGLDTQYF. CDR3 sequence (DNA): TGTGCCAGCAGCTTGCGTCTGCAGGGTGGATTAGATACGCAGTATTTT.

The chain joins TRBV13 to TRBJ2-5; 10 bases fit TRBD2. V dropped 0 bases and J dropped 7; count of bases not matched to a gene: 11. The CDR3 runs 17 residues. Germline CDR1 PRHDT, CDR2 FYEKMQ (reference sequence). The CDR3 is CASSLGPAGGPSGTQYF. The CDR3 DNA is TGTGCCAGCAGCTTAGGCCCAGCGGGAGGGCCTTCGGGGACCCAGTACTTC.

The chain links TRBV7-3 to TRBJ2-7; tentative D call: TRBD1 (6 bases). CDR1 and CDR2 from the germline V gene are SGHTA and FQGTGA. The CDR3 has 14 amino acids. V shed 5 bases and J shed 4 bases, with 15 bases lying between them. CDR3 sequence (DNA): TGTGCCAGCAGCCCCAGTGGGGACAATTACGAGCAGTACTTC. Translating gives CASSPSGDNYEQYF.

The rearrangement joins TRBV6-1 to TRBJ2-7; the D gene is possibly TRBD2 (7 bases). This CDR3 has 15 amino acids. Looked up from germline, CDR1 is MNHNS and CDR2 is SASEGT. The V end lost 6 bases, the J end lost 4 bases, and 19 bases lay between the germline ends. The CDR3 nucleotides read TGTGCCAGCAGGAAAGGGGGGGGGCGTATGTACGAGCAGTACTTC. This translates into CASRKGGGRMYEQYF.

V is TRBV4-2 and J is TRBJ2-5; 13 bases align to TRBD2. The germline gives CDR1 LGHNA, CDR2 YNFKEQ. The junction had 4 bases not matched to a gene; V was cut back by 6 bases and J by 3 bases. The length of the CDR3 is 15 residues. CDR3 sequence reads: CASRGGLAGKETQYF. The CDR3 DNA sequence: TGTGCCAGCAGAGGGGGACTAGCGGGGAAAGAGACCCAGTACTTC.

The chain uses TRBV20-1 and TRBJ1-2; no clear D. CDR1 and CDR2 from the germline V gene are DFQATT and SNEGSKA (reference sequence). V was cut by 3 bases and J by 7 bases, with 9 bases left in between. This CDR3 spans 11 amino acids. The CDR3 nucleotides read TGCAGTGCTAGCCTAGTCCCTGGCTACACCTTC. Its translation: CSASLVPGYTF.